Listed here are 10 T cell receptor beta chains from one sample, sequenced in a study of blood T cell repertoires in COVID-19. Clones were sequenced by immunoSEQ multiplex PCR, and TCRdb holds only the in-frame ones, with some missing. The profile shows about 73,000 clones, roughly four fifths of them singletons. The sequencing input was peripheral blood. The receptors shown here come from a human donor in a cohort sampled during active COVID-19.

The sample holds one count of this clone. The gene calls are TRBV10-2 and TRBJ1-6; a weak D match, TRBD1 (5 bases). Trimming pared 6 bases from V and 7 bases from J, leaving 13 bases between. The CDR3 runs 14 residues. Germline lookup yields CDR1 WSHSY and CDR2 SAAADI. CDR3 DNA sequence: TGCGCCAGCAGGCGGGGGGAGAGCAATTCACCCCTCCACTTT. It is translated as CASRRGESNSPLHF.

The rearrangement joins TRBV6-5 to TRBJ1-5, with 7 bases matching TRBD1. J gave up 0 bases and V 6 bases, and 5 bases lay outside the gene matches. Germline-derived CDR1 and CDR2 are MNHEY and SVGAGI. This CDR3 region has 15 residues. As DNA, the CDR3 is TGTGCCAGCAGAGGACAGGCATATAGCAATCAGCCCCAGCATTTT. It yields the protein CASRGQAYSNQPQHF.

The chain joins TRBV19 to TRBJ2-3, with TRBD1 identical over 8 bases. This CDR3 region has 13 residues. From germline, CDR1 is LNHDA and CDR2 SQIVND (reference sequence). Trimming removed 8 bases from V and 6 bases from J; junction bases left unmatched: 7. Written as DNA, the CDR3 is TGTGCCAGTGCGCAGGGGGCAAAGGATACGCAGTATTTT. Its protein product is CASAQGAKDTQYF.

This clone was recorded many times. CDR3 sequence: CATSRVLQGYEQFF. The CDR3 coding sequence is TGTGCCACCAGCAGGGTCCTACAGGGCTATGAGCAGTTCTTC. The gene calls are TRBV15 and TRBJ2-1; D possibly corresponds to TRBD1 (6 bases). V gave up 3 bases and J gave up 8 bases, with 14 bases separating them. The germline gives CDR1 LNHNV, CDR2 YYDKDF (reference sequence). This CDR3 comprises 14 residues.

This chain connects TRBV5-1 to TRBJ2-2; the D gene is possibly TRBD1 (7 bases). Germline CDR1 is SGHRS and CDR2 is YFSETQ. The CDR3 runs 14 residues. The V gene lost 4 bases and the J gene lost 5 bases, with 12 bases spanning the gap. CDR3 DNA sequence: TGCGCCAGCAGCGCGGGGACAGCTACCGGGGAGCTGTTTTTT. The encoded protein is CASSAGTATGELFF.

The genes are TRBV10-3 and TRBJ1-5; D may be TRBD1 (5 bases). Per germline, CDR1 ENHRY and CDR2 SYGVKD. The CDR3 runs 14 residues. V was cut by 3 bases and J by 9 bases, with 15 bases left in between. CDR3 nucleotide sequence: TGTGCCATCAGTGAAAGGGGCCTCAATGGGCCCCAGCATTTT. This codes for CAISERGLNGPQHF.

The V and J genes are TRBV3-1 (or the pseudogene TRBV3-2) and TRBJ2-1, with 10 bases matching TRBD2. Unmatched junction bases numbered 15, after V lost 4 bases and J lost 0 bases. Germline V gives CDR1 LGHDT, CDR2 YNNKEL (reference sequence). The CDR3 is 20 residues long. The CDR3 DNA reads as TGTGCCAGCAGCCCAGCCAGGGGATTTAGCGGGGGGAGCTCCTACAATGAGCAGTTCTTC. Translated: CASSPARGFSGGSSYNEQFF.

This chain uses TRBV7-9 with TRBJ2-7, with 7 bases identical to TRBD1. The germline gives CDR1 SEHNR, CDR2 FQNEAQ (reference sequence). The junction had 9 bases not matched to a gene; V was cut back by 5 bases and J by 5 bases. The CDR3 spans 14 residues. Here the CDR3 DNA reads TGTGCCAGCAGCCTGACAGGGATTCATAACGAGCAGTACTTC. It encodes CASSLTGIHNEQYF.

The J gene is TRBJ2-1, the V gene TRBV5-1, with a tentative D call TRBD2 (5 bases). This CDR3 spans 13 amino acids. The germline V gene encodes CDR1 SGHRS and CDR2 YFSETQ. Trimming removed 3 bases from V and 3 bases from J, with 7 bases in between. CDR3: CASSYRDYNEQFF. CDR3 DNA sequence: TGCGCCAGCAGCTACCGGGACTACAATGAGCAGTTCTTC.

The CDR3 loop is CASRPAGIGNTIYF. CDR3 DNA sequence: TGTGCCAGCAGGCCGGCGGGGATAGGAAACACCATATATTTT. The chain couples TRBV7-8 to TRBJ1-3; no definite D call. Trimming left V 6 bases short and J 4 bases short, with 13 bases between. Germline CDR1 reads SGHVS; CDR2 reads FQNEAQ. The CDR3 length is 14 residues.